Described below is a single TCR beta chain sequence and its context. The sample is drawn from a study of multiple sclerosis patients with progressive multifocal leukoencephalopathy. Generated by immunoSEQ multiplex PCR, the TCRdb table keeps only in-frame clones and is missing some. The data show under 30,000 clones, roughly 89% seen once. Between the trimmed V and J ends, which lost 3 bases and 4 bases, there was a span of 12 bases. The CDR3 spans 14 residues. Germline assignment: CDR1 SGHTA and CDR2 FQGNSA. Time point indicated: 6 months of natalizumab therapy. Material: PBMCs, obtained from a patient treated with natalizumab. This chain uses TRBV7-2 with TRBJ1-2; D not resolved. This clonotype originated in a human donor with multiple sclerosis. The CDR3 DNA is TGTGCCAGCAGCTTTCGGCAGGAGGGCTATGGCTACACCTTC. Protein product: CASSFRQEGYGYTF.